These 30 T cell receptor beta chains came from one sample sequenced in a study of T-cell reconstitution after alpha-beta-depleted transplantation in children. Unique molecular identifiers tagged the TCRbeta library. One entry per CDR3 protein results from TCRdb running MiXCR on the PCR reads. The repertoire consists of hundreds of thousands of distinct CDR3 sequences, with around 15% occurring once and the leading ten covering under 30%. Specimen: PBMCs, mostly from graft donor cells, collected 360 days after TCRalphabeta/CD19-depleted stem cell transplant. These receptors originate from a boy under two years old who had a stem cell transplant for Wiskott-Aldrich syndrome, so the T cells may come from the graft donor.

V gene TRBV12-5 combines with J gene TRBJ2-1; TRBD2 matches at 14 bases. The CDR3 is 18 residues long. The V segment lost 3 bases and the J segment 7 bases; nucleotides outside the gene matches: 11. Germline V gene sequence: CDR1 LGHNT, CDR2 FRNRAP. The CDR3 coding sequence is TGTGCTAGTGGTTTAGGCAGGCCCGGACTAGCGGGAGGAAATGAGCAGTTCTTC. It encodes CASGLGRPGLAGGNEQFF.

In its sample, this clonotype was seen a few times. The J gene is TRBJ2-2, the V gene TRBV4-2; 13 bases are a match to TRBD2. V was pared by 3 bases and J by 1 base, with 8 bases of the junction left unmatched. Germline V CDR1 and CDR2: LGHNA, YNFKEQ. This CDR3 has 19 amino acids. This CDR3 is CASSQQGLAGNGNTGELFF. DNA of the CDR3: TGTGCCAGCAGCCAGCAGGGACTAGCGGGGAATGGGAACACCGGGGAGCTGTTTTTT.

The chain is built from TRBV20-1 and TRBJ2-7, with D maybe TRBD1 (5 bases). The CDR3 is 16 residues long. The V and J ends lost 2 bases and 6 bases respectively, with 23 bases between them. Germline CDR1 and CDR2: DFQATT and SNEGSKA (reference sequence). CDR3 amino acids: CSARYGAGSVKGEQYF. CDR3 DNA: TGCAGTGCTAGATATGGGGCAGGATCTGTAAAAGGCGAGCAGTACTTC.

This chain joins TRBV5-1 and TRBJ2-7; tentatively, D is TRBD1 (6 bases). Germline CDR1 is SGHRS and CDR2 is YFSETQ. V was shortened by 5 bases and J by 6 bases, with 9 bases between the two germline ends. The CDR3 spans 11 residues. The CDR3 bases are TGCGCCAGCAGAACAGGGACCGAGCAGTACTTC. It codes for CASRTGTEQYF.

The chain combines TRBV12-3 or TRBV12-4 with TRBJ2-1; possibly TRBD1 for D (5 bases). V was pared by 6 bases and J by 0 bases, with 12 bases between. The CDR3 consists of 15 residues. The CDR3 DNA sequence: TGTGCCAGCAGACCCGACAGCCGCTCCTACAATGAGCAGTTCTTC. Translation gives CASRPDSRSYNEQFF.

V gene TRBV24-1 combines with J gene TRBJ2-5; TRBD2 might be the D (5 bases). The CDR3 consists of 11 residues. CDR1 is KGHDR and CDR2 is SFDVKD in the germline V gene. V was shortened by 9 bases and J by 4 bases, with 8 bases between the two germline ends. The CDR3 is CATAAGETQYF. The CDR3 nucleotides read TGTGCCACCGCGGCGGGAGAGACCCAGTACTTC.

V gene TRBV4-1 combines with J gene TRBJ2-7; D not resolved. V lost 0 bases, J lost 3 bases, and 15 bases lay in between. CDR1 is MGHRA, CDR2 YSYEKL, per germline. There are 16 residues in the CDR3. This chain's CDR3 is CASSQDRRSQFYEQYF. The DNA for the CDR3 is TGCGCCAGCAGCCAAGATCGGCGGTCGCAGTTCTACGAGCAGTACTTC.

The V call is TRBV12-3 or TRBV12-4, the J call TRBJ2-5, with 9 bases identical to TRBD2. The CDR3 is 16 residues long. With 5 bases clipped from V and 5 bases from J, the junction kept 12 bases outside the gene matches. This CDR3 is CASSATGGRAGETQYF. DNA for the CDR3: TGTGCCAGCAGTGCAACTGGCGGGAGGGCCGGGGAGACCCAGTACTTC.

This clonotype was observed at least ten times. The junction departs from the called germline gene at one end, perhaps through a read error. The V call is TRBV3-1, the J call TRBJ1-2; no firm D call. The germline gives CDR1 LGHDT, CDR2 YNNKEL (reference sequence). CDR3 length: 13 residues. In nucleotides, the CDR3 is TGTGCCAGCAGTCAAGCAGTGAACTATGGCTACACCTTC. Translation: CASSQAVNYGYTF.

This clonotype has a handful of counts. The rearrangement links TRBV4-1 to TRBJ1-5; D perhaps matches TRBD1 (6 bases). V lost 3 bases to trimming and J lost 7 bases, with 22 bases between them. Germline CDR1 reads MGHRA; CDR2 reads YSYEKL. The CDR3 covers 17 residues. This CDR3 is CASSHSNQQGLGQPQHF. CDR3 DNA sequence: TGCGCCAGCAGCCATTCTAATCAACAGGGTCTGGGGCAGCCCCAGCATTTT.

By its share, this clonotype is large (0.1 to 1%). The V and J genes are TRBV7-2 and TRBJ2-1; D is ambiguous. CDR1 is SGHTA and CDR2 is FQGNSA in the germline V gene. CDR3 length: 12 amino acids. Trimming shortened V by 1 base and J by 6 bases, and 4 bases separated the two germline ends. The CDR3 DNA reads as TGTGCCAGCAGCTTAGGACTCAATGAGCAGTTCTTC. Translation: CASSLGLNEQFF.

This clonotype was seen at least ten times. The chain uses TRBV5-1 and TRBJ1-1; D remains ambiguous. CDR3 length equals 14 residues. Germline V gives CDR1 SGHRS, CDR2 YFSETQ. Trimming stripped 0 bases from V and 1 base from J, with 7 bases between. The CDR3 spells CASSLEPGNTEAFF. In DNA, the CDR3 is TGCGCCAGCAGCTTGGAGCCGGGGAACACTGAAGCTTTCTTT.

The genes are TRBV6-5 and TRBJ1-6; 8 bases line up with TRBD1. CDR3 length equals 15 residues. V gave up 1 base and J gave up 7 bases; unmatched junction bases: 3. The germline V gene encodes CDR1 MNHEY and CDR2 SVGAGI. The DNA for the CDR3 is TGTGCCAGCAGTTACTTCAGGGGGCCCAATTCACCCCTCCACTTT. This translates into CASSYFRGPNSPLHF.

The rearrangement links TRBV27 to TRBJ2-7, with 8 bases fitting TRBD1. Trimming at V came to 4 bases and at J to 4 bases, leaving 6 bases not matched to a gene. The V gene's germline CDR1 is MNHEY and CDR2 SMNVEV (reference sequence). The CDR3 runs 14 residues. The CDR3 DNA is TGTGCCAGCAGTTGGGCAGGGGGCACGTACGAGCAGTACTTC. Translating it yields CASSWAGGTYEQYF.

This clonotype showed up just a few times. The chain combines TRBV11-2 with TRBJ1-3; D remains unclear. The V gene's germline CDR1 is SGHAT and CDR2 FQNNGV. The germline V and J ends were trimmed by 5 bases and 2 bases, with 16 bases remaining between them. This CDR3 comprises 16 residues. The CDR3 nucleotides read TGTGCCAGCAGCCCCGCGATGGTGGGGACTGGAAACACCATATATTTT. Translating it yields CASSPAMVGTGNTIYF.

The CDR3 region is CASTPRRSGQGTNTEAFF. Written as DNA, the CDR3 is TGTGCCAGCACTCCTCGGAGGTCGGGACAGGGGACAAACACTGAAGCTTTCTTT. The chain recombines TRBV11-1 with TRBJ1-1; 10 nucleotides match TRBD1. Trimming removed 7 bases from V and 2 bases from J; junction bases left unmatched: 16. Looked up from germline, CDR1 is SGHAT and CDR2 is FQDESV (reference sequence). There are 18 residues in the CDR3.

This clonotype was detected a few times. The chain has TRBV6-2 or TRBV6-3 and TRBJ2-2, with D unresolved. The CDR3 sequence is 16 residues long. Looked up from germline, CDR1 is MNHEY and CDR2 is SVGEGT. The V end lost 6 bases, the J end lost 3 bases, and 17 bases lay between the germline ends. The CDR3 sequence: CASRPVGLQHTGELFF. In DNA form, the CDR3 reads TGTGCCAGCAGGCCTGTGGGCCTCCAACACACCGGGGAGCTGTTTTTT.

This clonotype showed up just a few times. The chain recombines TRBV18 with TRBJ2-3; TRBD2 aligns across 9 bases. J gave up 5 bases and V 3 bases, and 9 bases lay outside the gene matches. This CDR3 spans 16 amino acids. Germline assignment: CDR1 KGHSH and CDR2 LQKENI. CDR3 coding DNA: TGTGCCAGCTCACCCCTTCGGGCTAGCGGGGAAGATACGCAGTATTTT. Its protein is CASSPLRASGEDTQYF.

The rearrangement uses TRBV10-3 and TRBJ2-3; D possibly corresponds to TRBD2 (6 bases). Trimming removed 6 bases from V and 2 bases from J, with 12 bases in between. Germline CDR1 ENHRY, CDR2 SYGVKD. This CDR3 has 14 residues. CDR3 coding DNA: TGTGCCATCAGGGGGCCGGGGGTCACAGATACGCAGTATTTT. It specifies CAIRGPGVTDTQYF.

This clonotype came up a few times. This sequence joins TRBV5-1 and TRBJ2-4, with TRBD2 as a possible D gene (5 bases). CDR3 length: 15 residues. Germline assignment: CDR1 SGHRS and CDR2 YFSETQ. V shed 1 base and J shed 4 bases, with 12 bases lying between them. The CDR3: CASSLTPRGKNIQYF. The CDR3 nucleotides are TGCGCCAGCAGCTTGACTCCACGGGGTAAAAACATTCAGTACTTC.

This clonotype was seen more than once but under ten times. The genes are TRBV28 and TRBJ2-7, with a tentative D call TRBD2 (6 bases). The CDR3 has 13 residues. Deletions cut 8 bases from V and 4 bases from J, with 15 bases between. The V gene's germline CDR1 is MDHEN and CDR2 SYDVKM. The CDR3 bases are TGTGCCAGCCAGTTGCGGGGCCCTTACGAGCAGTACTTC. This gives the protein CASQLRGPYEQYF.

This clonotype has a handful of counts. The chain recombines TRBV7-2 with TRBJ2-3; tentatively, D is TRBD2 (6 bases). The CDR3 is 17 residues long. CDR1 is SGHTA and CDR2 is FQGNSA in the germline V gene. Trimming removed 5 bases from V and 1 base from J, with 19 bases in between. The CDR3 nucleotides read TGTGCCAGCAGCGTCCCTCTCGGGGGACCTCGCACAGATACGCAGTATTTT. Residues: CASSVPLGGPRTDTQYF. Supplemented by reference TRBV7-2 and TRBJ2-3, the full variable domain reads GAGVSQSPSNKVTEKGKDVELRCDPISGHTALYWYRQSLGQGLEFLIYFQGNSAPDKSGLPSDRFSAERTGGSVSTLTIQRTQQEDSAVYLCASSVPLGGPRTDTQYFGPGTRLTVL.

V and J are TRBV27 and TRBJ2-7, with no clear D. The CDR3 is made up of 12 amino acids. The V and J ends lost 5 bases and 2 bases respectively, with 7 bases between them. Per the germline V gene, CDR1 is MNHEY and CDR2 is SMNVEV (reference sequence). CDR3: CASSNTAYEQYF. The CDR3 nucleotides read TGTGCCAGCAGTAACACAGCCTACGAGCAGTACTTC.

This clonotype appeared a few times. This chain uses TRBV7-9 with TRBJ2-3; the D gene is possibly TRBD1 (6 bases). The CDR3 has 15 amino acids. Per the germline V gene, CDR1 is SEHNR and CDR2 is FQNEAQ (reference sequence). Trimming cost V 3 bases and J 4 bases, with 14 bases left between them. The CDR3 nucleotides read TGTGCCAGCAGCTTTTCCGGGACAAGGGCAGATACGCAGTATTTT. Translated, it gives CASSFSGTRADTQYF.

CDR3: CASSRTGDPTYEQYF. DNA of the CDR3: TGTGCCAGTAGTCGCACAGGCGACCCTACCTACGAGCAGTACTTC. The V gene is TRBV19, the J gene TRBJ2-7; D perhaps matches TRBD1 (5 bases). The CDR3 runs to 15 residues. Germline CDR1 and CDR2: LNHDA and SQIVND (reference sequence). Deletions cut 5 bases from V and 2 bases from J, with 16 bases between.

Details on this clonotype: This may stem from a read error, because a much larger clone lies one nucleotide away. J is TRBJ2-3 and V is TRBV5-1; D is ambiguous. This CDR3 region has 14 residues. V lost 5 bases to trimming and J lost 5 bases, with 15 bases between them. CDR1 and CDR2 from the germline V gene are SGHRS and YFSETQ. The CDR3 protein is CASRLGPWEDTQYF. The CDR3 bases are TGCGCCAGCAGATTAGGCCCTTGGGAAGATACGCAGTATTTT.

This clonotype was found a few times. The chain combines TRBV4-3 with TRBJ2-1; a possible D gene is TRBD2 (6 bases). Trimming stripped 0 bases from V and 9 bases from J, with 12 bases between. Germline CDR1 reads LGHNA; CDR2 reads YSLEER. The CDR3 extends over 14 amino acids. The CDR3 reads CASSQDAGIGEQFF. The CDR3 DNA follows: TGCGCCAGCAGCCAAGATGCGGGGATAGGTGAGCAGTTCTTC.

This clonotype was recorded many times. The chain combines TRBV7-2 with TRBJ2-2, with 12 positions matching TRBD1. The V and J ends lost 2 bases and 7 bases, in that order; junction bases with no gene match: 5. This CDR3 comprises 16 residues. The germline gives CDR1 SGHTA, CDR2 FQGNSA. The DNA for the CDR3 is TGTGCCAGCAGCTTATCCCGGGACAGGGGGCTCGGGGAGCTGTTTTTT. Protein: CASSLSRDRGLGELFF.

V is TRBV9 and J is TRBJ2-3; D remains unclear. Germline CDR1 is SGDLS and CDR2 is YYNGEE. V lost 0 bases and J 4 bases, leaving 12 bases between the germline ends. CDR3 length: 15 amino acids. This CDR3 is CASSVDPLVSDTQYF. The CDR3 DNA reads as TGTGCCAGCAGCGTAGACCCCCTAGTTTCAGATACGCAGTATTTT. The full variable domain, its missing parts supplied by reference TRBV9 and TRBJ2-3, is DSGVTQTPKHLITATGQRVTLRCSPRSGDLSVYWYQQSLDQGLQFLIQYYNGEERAKGNILERFSAQQFPDLHSELNLSSLELGDSALYFCASSVDPLVSDTQYFGPGTRLTVL.

This clonotype was seen a few times. The chain has TRBV2 and TRBJ2-1; 8 nucleotides line up with TRBD2. The CDR3 spans 15 residues. Trimming cost V 6 bases and J 2 bases; bases outside gene matches: 6. Germline CDR1 SNHLY, CDR2 FYNNEI. The CDR3 DNA is TGTGCCAGCAGAGCGGGACTAGACCCCTACAATGAGCAGTTCTTC. Translation gives CASRAGLDPYNEQFF.